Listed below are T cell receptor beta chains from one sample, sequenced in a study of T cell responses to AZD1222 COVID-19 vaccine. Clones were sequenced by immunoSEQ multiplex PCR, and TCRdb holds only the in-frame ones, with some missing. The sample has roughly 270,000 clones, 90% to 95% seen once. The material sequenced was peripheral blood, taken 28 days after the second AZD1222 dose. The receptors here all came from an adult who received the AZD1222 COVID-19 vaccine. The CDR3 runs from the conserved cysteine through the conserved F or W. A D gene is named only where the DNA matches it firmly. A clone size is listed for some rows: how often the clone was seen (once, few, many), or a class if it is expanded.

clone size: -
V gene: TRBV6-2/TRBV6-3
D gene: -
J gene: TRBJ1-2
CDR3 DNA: TGTGCCAGCAGTTACGTCGGCGTGACAGCGGGACGGGTCTATGGCTACACCTTC
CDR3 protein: CASSYVGVTAGRVYGYTF

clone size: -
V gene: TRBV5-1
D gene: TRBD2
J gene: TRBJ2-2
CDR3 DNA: TGCGCCAGCAGCTTGAAGCTAGCGGGGGCGAACACCGGGGAGCTGTTTTTT
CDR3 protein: CASSLKLAGANTGELFF

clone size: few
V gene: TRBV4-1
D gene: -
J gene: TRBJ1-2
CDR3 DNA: TGCGCCAGCAGCCAGCAAAGAGATGGCTACACCTTC
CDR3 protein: CASSQQRDGYTF

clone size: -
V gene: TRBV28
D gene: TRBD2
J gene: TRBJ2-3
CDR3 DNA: TGTGCCAGCACCCACGGGGGGGGCTTCACAGATACGCAGTATTTT
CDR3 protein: CASTHGGGFTDTQYF

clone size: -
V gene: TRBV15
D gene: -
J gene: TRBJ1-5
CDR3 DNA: TGTGCCACCAGCAGAGCAGGGGATCAGCCCCAGCATTTT
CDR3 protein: CATSRAGDQPQHF

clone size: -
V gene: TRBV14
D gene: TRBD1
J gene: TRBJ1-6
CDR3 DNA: TGTGCCAGCAGCCTGACAGGGGGCTCACCCCTCCACTTT
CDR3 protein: CASSLTGGSPLHF

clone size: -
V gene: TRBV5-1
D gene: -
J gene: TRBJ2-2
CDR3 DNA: TGCGCCACTAAAAGTGGTTGGGGCACCGGGGAGCTGTTTTTT
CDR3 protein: CATKSGWGTGELFF

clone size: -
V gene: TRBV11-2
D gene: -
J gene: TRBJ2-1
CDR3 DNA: TGTGCCAGCAGCTTGTGGGACCTGGGCCCCGGTGAGCAGTTCTTC
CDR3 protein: CASSLWDLGPGEQFF

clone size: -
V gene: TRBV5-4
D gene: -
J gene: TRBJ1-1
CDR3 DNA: TGTGCCAGCAGCTTAGATGGGACAGAAGCTTTCTTT
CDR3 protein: CASSLDGTEAFF

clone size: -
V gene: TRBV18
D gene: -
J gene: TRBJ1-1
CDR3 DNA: TGTGCCAGCGCAAATTCAGGGTTGGAGAACACTGAAGCTTTCTTT
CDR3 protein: CASANSGLENTEAFF

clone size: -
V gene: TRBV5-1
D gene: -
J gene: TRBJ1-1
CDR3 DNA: TGCGCCAGCAGCTTGGAAGCCACTGAAGCTTTCTTT
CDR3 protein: CASSLEATEAFF